This entry is about one T cell receptor (beta chain). The germline V and J ends were trimmed by 4 bases and 8 bases, with 8 bases remaining between them. There are 12 residues in the CDR3. CDR1 KGHDR and CDR2 SFDVKD come from the germline V gene. Random hexamers served to reverse transcribe roughly 0.45 to 1 ug RNA. It was immunoSEQ multiplex PCR that amplified TCR beta CDR3 across 54 Vbeta and 13 Jbeta. Each CDR3 protein gets one entry after TCRdb re-called the immunoSEQ multiplex PCR reads with MiXCR. The sample yields 150,000 to 200,000 distinct CDR3 sequences, 90% to 95% seen once. This sample stems from a study of CD8 T cells in Susac syndrome.

Specimen: CD4+ T cells from PBMCs. J is TRBJ2-1 and V is TRBV24-1; weak D call: TRBD2 (6 bases). This TCR was sampled from a human donor in good health. CDR3 sequence (DNA): TGTGCCACCAGTGAGCGGGGCTATGAGCAGTTCTTC. It is translated as CATSERGYEQFF.